The entry below gives a single T cell receptor beta chain sequence along with its context. Its antigen is currently unknown. This sample was taken from a study of shared clonotypes between healthy human individuals. Study-level information: CD4 naive and memory got three plates each, CD8 naive two, CD8 memory one. Overall study results and limits: Sharing across four donors was seen in around 5.1% of naive CD4 clonotypes. Estimated richness values were generally larger in naive subsets than in memory subsets.

Naive CD8 cells lacked CD45RO, underwent positive selection for CCR7 and left out terminally differentiated effector memory CD45RA+ cells. Germline-derived CDR1 and CDR2 are MNHEY and SMNVEV (reference sequence). The CDR3 runs 14 residues. V dropped 4 bases and J dropped 3 bases, with 12 bases sitting between them. In the original analysis: ImmunoSEQ gave junction-only sequences without quality scores, so filtering differed. Using immunoSEQ multiplex PCR, the repertoire was profiled, and TCRdb retains in-frame clones only, with some absent. For V, J and clone size, that table is used; D and trimming come from the DNA. The table includes about 2.1 million clones, 85% to 95% detected once.

Sequenced sample: naive CD8+ T cells from PBMCs. The chain employs TRBV27 and TRBJ1-1; D is possibly TRBD1 (5 bases). The clonotype originates from a young man in good health. Some clones in this sample may be carry-over from other donors' samples. As DNA, the CDR3 is TGTGCCAGCAGTTCAACCGGGGGGTACACTGAAGCTTTCTTT. This translates into CASSSTGGYTEAFF.